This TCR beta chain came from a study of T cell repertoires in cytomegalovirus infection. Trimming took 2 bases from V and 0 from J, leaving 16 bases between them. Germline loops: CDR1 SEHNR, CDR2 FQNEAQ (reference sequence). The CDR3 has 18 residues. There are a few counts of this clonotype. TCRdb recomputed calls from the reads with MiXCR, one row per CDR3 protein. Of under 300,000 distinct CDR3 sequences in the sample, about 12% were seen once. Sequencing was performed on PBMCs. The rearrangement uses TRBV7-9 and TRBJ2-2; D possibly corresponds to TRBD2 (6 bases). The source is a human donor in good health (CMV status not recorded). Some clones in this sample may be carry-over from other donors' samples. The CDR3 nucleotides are TGTGCCAGCAGCTTACGGGACTCCGGTTCGCCGAACACCGGGGAGCTGTTTTTT. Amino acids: CASSLRDSGSPNTGELFF.